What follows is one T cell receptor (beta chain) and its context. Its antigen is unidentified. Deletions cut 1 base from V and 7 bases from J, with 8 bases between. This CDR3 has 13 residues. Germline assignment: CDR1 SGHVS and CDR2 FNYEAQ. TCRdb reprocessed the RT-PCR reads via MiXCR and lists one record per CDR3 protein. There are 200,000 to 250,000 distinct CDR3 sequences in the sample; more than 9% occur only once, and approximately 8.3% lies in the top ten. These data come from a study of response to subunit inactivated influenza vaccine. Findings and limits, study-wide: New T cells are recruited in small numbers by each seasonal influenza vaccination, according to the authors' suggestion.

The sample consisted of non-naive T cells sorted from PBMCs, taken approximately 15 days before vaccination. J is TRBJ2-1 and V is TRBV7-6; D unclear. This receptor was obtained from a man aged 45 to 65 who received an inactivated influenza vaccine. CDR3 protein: CASSLGGENEQFF. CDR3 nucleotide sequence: TGTGCCAGCAGCTTAGGAGGAGAGAATGAGCAGTTCTTC.